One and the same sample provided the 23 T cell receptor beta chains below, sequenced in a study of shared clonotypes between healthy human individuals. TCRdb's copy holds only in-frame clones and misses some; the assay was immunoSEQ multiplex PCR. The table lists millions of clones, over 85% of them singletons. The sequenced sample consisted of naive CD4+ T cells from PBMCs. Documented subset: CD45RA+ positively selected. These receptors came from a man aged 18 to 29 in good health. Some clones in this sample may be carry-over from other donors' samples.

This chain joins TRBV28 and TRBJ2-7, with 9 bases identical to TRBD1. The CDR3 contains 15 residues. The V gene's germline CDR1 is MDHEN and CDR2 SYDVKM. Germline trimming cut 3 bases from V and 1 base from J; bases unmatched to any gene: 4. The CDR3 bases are TGTGCCAGCAGTTTCGGACAGGGGAGGTCCTACGAGCAGTACTTC. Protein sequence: CASSFGQGRSYEQYF.

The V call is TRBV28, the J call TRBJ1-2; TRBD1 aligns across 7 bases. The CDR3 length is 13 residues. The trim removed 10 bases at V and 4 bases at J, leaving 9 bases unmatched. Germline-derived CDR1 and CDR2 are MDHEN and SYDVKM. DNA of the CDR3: TGTGCCACCCTCCCAGGGGGTGGCTATGGCTACACCTTC. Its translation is CATLPGGGYGYTF.

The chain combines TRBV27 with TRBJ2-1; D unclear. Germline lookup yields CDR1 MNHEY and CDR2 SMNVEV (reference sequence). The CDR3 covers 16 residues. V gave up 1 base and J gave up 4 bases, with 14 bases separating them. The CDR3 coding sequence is TGTGCCAGCAGTTTATATCCCGGAGTCGCGTACAATGAGCAGTTCTTC. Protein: CASSLYPGVAYNEQFF.

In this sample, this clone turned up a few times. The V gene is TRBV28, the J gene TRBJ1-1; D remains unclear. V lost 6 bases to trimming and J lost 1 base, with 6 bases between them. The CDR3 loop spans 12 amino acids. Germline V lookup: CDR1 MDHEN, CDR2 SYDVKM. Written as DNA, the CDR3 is TGTGCCAGCAGCCCGGGGAACACTGAAGCTTTCTTT. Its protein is CASSPGNTEAFF.

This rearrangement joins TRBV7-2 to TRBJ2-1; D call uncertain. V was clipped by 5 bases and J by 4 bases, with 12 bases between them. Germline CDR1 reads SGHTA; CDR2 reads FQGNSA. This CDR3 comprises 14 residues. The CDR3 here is CASSLMDGYNEQFF. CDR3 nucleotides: TGTGCCAGCAGCCTCATGGACGGATACAATGAGCAGTTCTTC.

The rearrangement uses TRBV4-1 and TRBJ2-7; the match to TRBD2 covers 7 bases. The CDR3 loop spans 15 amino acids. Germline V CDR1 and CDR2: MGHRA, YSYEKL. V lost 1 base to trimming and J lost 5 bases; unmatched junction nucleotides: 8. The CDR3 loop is CASSQVRGGQDEQYF. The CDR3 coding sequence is TGCGCCAGCAGCCAAGTTCGCGGGGGTCAGGACGAGCAGTACTTC.

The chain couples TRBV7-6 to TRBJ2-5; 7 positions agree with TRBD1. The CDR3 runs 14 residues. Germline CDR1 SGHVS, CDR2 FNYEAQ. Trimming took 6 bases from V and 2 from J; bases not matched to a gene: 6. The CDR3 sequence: CASRGWGQQETQYF. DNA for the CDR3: TGTGCCAGCAGGGGCTGGGGACAGCAAGAGACCCAGTACTTC.

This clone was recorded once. DNA of the CDR3: TGTGCTAGTGGTTTAGTAGCGTCAGAAGCTTTCTTT. This encodes CASGLVASEAFF. This rearrangement joins TRBV12-5 to TRBJ1-1; D gene unclear. From germline, CDR1 is LGHNT and CDR2 FRNRAP. Trimming took off 3 bases at V and 8 bases at J, with 10 bases between the two ends. The length of the CDR3 is 12 residues.

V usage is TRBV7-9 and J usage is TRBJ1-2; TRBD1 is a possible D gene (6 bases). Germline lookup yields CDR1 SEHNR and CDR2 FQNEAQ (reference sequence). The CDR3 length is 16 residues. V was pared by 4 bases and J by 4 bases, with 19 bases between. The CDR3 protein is CASSSPQGWSGYGYTF. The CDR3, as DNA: TGTGCCAGCAGCTCACCACAGGGCTGGTCCGGCTATGGCTACACCTTC.

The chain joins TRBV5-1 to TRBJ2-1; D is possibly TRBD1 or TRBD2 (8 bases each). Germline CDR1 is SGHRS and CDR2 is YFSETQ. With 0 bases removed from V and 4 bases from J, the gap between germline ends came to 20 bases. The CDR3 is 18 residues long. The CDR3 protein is CASSLVLAGYRGYNEQFF. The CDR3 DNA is TGCGCCAGCAGCTTGGTGTTAGCGGGATACAGGGGGTACAATGAGCAGTTCTTC.

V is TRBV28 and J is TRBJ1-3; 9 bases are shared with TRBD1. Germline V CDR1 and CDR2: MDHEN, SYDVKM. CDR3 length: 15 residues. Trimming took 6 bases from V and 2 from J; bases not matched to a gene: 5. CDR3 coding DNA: TGTGCCAGCAGGCGCCGGGACAGGGCTGGAAACACCATATATTTT. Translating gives CASRRRDRAGNTIYF.

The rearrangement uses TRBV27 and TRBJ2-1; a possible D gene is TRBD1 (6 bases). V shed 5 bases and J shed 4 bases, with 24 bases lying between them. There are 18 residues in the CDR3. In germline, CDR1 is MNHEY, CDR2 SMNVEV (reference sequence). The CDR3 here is CASSPLGPTPTGYNEQFF. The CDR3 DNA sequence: TGTGCCAGCAGTCCCCTCGGGCCCACACCAACAGGGTACAATGAGCAGTTCTTC.

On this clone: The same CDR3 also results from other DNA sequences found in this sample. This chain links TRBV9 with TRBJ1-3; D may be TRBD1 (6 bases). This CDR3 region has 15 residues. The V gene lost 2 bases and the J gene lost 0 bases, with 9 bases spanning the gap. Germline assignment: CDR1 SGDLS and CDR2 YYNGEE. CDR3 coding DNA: TGTGCCAGCAGCGTGGACAGCAGCTCTGGAAACACCATATATTTT. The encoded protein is CASSVDSSSGNTIYF.

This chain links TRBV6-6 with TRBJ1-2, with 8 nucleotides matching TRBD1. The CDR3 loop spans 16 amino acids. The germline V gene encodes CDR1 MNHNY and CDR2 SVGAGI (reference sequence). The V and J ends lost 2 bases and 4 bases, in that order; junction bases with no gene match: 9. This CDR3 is CASSYAVWTGIYGYTF. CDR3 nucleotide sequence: TGTGCCAGCAGTTACGCCGTTTGGACAGGGATCTATGGCTACACCTTC.

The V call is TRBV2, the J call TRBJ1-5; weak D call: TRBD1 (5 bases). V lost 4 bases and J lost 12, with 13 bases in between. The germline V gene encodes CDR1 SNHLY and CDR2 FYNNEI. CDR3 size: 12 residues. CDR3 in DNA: TGTGCCAGCAGTGGGATAGAGGGGCGCCAGCATTTT. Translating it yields CASSGIEGRQHF.

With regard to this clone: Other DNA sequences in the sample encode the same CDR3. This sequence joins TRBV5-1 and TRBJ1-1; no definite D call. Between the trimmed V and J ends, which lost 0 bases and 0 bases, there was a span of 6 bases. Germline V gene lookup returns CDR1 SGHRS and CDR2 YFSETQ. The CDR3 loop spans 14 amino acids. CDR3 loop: CASSLAAVNTEAFF. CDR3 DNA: TGCGCCAGCAGCTTGGCCGCGGTGAACACTGAAGCTTTCTTT.

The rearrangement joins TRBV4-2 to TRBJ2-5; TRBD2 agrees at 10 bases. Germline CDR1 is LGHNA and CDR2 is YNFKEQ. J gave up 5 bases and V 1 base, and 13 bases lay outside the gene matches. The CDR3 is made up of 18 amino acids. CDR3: CASSQVLAGASKTETQYF. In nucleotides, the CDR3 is TGTGCCAGCAGCCAAGTCCTAGCGGGAGCGAGTAAGACGGAGACCCAGTACTTC.

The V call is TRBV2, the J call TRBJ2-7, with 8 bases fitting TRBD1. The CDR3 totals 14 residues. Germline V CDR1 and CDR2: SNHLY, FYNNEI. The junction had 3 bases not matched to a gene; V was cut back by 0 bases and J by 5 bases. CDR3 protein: CASSEAGQANEQYF. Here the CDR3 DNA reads TGTGCCAGCAGTGAAGCGGGACAGGCTAACGAGCAGTACTTC. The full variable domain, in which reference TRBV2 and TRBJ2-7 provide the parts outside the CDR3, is EPEVTQTPSHQVTQMGQEVILRCVPISNHLYFYWYRQILGQKVEFLVSFYNNEISEKSEIFDDQFSVERPDGSNFTLKIRSTKLEDSAMYFCASSEAGQANEQYFGPGTRLTVT.

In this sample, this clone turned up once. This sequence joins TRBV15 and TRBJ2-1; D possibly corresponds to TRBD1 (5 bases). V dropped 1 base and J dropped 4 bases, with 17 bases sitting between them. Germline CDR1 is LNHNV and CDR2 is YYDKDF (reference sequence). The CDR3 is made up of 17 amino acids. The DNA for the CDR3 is TGTGCCACCAGCAGAGGGGGCCACGGCAGGGAATACAATGAGCAGTTCTTC. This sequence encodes CATSRGGHGREYNEQFF.

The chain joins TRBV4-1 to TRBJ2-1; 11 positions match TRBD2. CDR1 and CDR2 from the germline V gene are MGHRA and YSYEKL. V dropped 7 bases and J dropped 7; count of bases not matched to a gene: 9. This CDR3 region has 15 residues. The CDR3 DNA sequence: TGCGCCAGCACCCCACCGGGACTAGCGGAAAATGAGCAGTTCTTC. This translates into CASTPPGLAENEQFF.

The CDR3 DNA is TGTGCCAGCAGCCAAGATTCCAGACAGGGGAGGAGGCGAGAGACCCAGTACTTC. Amino acid sequence: CASSQDSRQGRRRETQYF. The genes are TRBV4-2 and TRBJ2-5; 8 bases line up with TRBD1. This CDR3 comprises 18 residues. With 0 bases clipped from V and 4 bases from J, the junction kept 13 bases outside the gene matches. The germline V gene encodes CDR1 LGHNA and CDR2 YNFKEQ.

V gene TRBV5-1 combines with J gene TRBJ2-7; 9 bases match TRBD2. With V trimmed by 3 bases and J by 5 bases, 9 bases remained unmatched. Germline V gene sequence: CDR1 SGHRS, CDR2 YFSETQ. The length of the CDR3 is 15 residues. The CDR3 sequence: CASSSEAGGPHEQYF. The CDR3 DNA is TGCGCCAGCAGCTCGGAAGCGGGAGGCCCCCACGAGCAGTACTTC. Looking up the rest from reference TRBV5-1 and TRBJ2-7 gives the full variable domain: KAGVTQTPRYLIKTRGQQVTLSCSPISGHRSVSWYQQTPGQGLQFLFEYFSETQRNKGNFPGRFSGRQFSNSRSEMNVSTLELGDSALYLCASSSEAGGPHEQYFGPGTRLTVT.

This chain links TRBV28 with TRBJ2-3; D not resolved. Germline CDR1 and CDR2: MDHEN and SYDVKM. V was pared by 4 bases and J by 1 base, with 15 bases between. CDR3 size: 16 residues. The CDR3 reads CASSSTHPGRTDTQYF. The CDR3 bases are TGTGCCAGCAGTTCCACTCACCCCGGCCGCACAGATACGCAGTATTTT.